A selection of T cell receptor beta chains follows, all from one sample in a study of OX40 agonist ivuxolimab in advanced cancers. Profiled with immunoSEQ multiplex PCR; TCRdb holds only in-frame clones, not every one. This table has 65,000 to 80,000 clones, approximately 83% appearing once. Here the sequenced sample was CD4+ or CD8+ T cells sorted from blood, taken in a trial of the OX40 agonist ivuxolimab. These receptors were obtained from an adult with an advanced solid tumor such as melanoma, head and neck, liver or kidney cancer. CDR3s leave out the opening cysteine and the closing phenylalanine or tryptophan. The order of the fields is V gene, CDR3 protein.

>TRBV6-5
ASSTTGAKRAAF
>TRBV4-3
ASSHPMGRNYNEQF
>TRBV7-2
ASSSNSRQGTQY
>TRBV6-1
ASSEDRNTEAF
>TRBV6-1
ASTPGDRRETQY
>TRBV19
ASSMNRYNSPLH
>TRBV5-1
ASSLRQGADTQY
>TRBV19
ASSLREGTDTQY
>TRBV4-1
ASSPPWGRRGANQPQH
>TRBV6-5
ASSQTVSNQPQH
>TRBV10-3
AIEPGNSGANVLT
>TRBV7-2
ASSPRED
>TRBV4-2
ASSQESVSGETQY
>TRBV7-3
ASSLKGGTSSNTGELF
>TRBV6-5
ASSRDGNQPQH
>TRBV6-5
ASRRTSGSYEQY
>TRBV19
ASSTITGGIHQPQH
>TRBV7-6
ASSPSRTSPTGELF
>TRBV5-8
ASTLRRGRARETQY
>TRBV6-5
ASSYSSGVVNIQY
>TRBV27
ASSPWRTGEAF
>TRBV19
ASSIRPTTGDTQY
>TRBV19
ASTIMASGNQPQH
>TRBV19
ASSIGTVRETQY
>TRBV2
ASNRDRGVYEQY
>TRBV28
ASSSFYNSPLH
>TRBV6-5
ASSEIGDYEQY